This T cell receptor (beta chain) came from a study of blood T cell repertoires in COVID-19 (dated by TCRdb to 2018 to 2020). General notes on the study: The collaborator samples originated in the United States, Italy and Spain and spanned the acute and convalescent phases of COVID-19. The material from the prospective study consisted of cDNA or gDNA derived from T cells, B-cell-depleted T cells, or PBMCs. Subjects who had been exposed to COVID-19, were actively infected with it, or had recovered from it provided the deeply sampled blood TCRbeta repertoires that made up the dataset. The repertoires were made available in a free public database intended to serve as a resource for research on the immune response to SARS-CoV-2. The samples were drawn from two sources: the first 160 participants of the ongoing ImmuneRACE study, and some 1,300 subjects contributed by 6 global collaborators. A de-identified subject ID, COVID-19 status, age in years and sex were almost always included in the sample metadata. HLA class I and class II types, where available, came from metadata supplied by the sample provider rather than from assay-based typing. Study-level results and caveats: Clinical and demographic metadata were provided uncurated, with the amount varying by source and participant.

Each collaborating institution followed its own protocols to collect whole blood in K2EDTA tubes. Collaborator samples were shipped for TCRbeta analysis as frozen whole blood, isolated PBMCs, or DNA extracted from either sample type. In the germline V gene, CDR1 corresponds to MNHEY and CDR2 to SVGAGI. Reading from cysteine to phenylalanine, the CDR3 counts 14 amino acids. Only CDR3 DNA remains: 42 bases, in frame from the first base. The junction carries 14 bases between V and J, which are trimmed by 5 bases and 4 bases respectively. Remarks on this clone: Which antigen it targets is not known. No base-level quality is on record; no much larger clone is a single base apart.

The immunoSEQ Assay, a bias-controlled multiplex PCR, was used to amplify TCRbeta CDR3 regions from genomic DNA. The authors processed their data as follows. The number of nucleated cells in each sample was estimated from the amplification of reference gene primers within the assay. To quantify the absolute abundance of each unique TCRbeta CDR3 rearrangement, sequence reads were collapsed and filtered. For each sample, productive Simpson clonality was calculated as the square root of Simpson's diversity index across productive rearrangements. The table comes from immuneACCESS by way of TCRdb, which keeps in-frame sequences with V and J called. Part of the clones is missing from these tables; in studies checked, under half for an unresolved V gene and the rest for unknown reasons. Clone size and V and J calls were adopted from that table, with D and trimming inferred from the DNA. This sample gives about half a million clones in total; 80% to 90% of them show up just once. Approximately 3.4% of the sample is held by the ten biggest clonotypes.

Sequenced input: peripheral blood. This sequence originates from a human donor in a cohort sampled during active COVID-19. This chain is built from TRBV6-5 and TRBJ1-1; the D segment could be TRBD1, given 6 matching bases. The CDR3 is CASSMRGSSTEAFF. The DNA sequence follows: TGTGCCAGCAGTATGAGGGGGAGCAGCACTGAAGCTTTCTTT.